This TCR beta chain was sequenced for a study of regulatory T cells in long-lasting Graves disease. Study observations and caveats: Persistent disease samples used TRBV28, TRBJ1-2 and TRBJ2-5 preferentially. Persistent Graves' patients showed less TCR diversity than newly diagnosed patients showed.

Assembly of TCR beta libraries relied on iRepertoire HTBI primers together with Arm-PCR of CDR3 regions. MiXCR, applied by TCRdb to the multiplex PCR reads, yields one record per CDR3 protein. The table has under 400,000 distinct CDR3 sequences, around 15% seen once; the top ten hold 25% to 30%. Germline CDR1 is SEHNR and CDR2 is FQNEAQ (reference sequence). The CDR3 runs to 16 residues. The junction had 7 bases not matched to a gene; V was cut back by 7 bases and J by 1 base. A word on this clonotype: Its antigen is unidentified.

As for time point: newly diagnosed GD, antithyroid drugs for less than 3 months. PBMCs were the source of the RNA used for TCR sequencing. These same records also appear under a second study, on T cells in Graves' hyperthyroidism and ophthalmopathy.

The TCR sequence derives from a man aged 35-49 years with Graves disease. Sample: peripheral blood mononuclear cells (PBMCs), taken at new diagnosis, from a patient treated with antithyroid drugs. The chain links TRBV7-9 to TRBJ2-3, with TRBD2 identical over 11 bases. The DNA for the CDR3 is TGTGCCAGCAACTCCGGGACTAGCGGCCGCACAGATACGCAGTATTTT. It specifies CASNSGTSGRTDTQYF.